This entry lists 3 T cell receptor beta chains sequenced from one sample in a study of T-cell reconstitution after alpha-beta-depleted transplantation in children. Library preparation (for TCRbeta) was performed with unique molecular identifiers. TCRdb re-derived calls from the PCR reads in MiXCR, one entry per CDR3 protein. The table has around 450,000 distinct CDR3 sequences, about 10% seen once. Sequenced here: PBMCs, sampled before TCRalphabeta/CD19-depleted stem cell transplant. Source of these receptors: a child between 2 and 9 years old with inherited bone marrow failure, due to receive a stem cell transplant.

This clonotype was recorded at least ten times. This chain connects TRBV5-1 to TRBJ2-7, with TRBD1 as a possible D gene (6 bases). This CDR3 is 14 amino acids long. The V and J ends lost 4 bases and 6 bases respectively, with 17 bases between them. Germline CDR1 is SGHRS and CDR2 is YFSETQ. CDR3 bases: TGCGCCAGCAGCGCCTGGGGGCGGGTTCTCGAGCAGTACTTC. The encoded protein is CASSAWGRVLEQYF.

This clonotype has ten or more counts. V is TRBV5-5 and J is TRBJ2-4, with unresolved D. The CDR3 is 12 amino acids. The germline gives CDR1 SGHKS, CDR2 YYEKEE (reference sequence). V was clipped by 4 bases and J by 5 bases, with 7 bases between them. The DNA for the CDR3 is TGTGCCAGCAGCACCTACCAAAACATTCAGTACTTC. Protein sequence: CASSTYQNIQYF. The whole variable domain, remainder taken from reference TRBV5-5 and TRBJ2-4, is DAGVTQSPTHLIKTRGQQVTLRCSPISGHKSVSWYQQVLGQGPQFIFQYYEKEERGRGNFPDRFSARQFPNYSSELNVNALLLGDSALYLCASSTYQNIQYFGAGTRLSVL.

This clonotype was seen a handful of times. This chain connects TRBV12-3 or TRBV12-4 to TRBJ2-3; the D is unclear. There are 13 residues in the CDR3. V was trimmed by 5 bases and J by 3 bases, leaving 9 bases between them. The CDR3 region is CASSRSRTDTQYF. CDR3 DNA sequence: TGTGCCAGCAGTCGGTCTAGGACAGATACGCAGTATTTT.